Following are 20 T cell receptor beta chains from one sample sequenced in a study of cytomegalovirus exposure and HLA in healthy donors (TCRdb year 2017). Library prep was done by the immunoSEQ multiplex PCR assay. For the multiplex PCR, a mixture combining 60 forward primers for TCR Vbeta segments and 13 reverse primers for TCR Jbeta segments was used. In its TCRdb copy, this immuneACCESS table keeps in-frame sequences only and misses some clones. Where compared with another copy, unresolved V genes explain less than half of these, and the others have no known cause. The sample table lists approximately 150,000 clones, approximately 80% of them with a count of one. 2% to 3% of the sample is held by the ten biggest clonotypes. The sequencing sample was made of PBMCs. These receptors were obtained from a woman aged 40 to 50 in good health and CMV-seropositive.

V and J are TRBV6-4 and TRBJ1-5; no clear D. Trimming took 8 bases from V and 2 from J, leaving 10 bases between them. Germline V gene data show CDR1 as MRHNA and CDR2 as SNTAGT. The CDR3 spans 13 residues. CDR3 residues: CASSPTGNQPQHF. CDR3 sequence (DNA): TGTGCCAGCTCCCCTACAGGCAATCAGCCCCAGCATTTT.

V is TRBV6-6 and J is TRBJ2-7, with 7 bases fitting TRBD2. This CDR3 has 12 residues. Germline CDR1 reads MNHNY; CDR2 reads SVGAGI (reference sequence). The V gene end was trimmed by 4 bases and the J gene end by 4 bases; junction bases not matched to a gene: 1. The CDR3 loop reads CASSSAGYEQYF. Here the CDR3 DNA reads TGTGCCAGCAGTTCAGCGGGGTACGAGCAGTACTTC.

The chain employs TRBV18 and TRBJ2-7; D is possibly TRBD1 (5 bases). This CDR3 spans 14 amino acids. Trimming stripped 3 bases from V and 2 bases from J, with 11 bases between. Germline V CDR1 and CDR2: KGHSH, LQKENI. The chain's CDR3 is CASSPQDRTYEQYF. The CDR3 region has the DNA TGTGCCAGCTCACCCCAAGACAGAACCTACGAGCAGTACTTC.

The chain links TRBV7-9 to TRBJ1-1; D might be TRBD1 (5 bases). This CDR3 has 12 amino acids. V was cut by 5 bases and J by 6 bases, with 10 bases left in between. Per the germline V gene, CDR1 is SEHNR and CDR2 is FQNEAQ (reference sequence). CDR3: CASSPRESEAFF. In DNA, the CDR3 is TGTGCCAGCAGCCCCAGGGAATCTGAAGCTTTCTTT.

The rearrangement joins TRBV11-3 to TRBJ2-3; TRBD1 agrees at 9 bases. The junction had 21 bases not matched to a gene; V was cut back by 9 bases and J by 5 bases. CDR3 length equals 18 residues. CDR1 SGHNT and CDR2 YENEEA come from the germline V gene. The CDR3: CASPGTGLRDRQGDTQYF. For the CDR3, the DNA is TGTGCCAGTCCCGGGACAGGGCTCAGGGACCGTCAAGGAGATACGCAGTATTTT.

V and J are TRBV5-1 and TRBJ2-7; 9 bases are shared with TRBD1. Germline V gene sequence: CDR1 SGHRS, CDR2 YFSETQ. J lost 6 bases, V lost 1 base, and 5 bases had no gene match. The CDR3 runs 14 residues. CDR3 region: CASSLTQGQGEQYF. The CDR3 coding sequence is TGCGCCAGCAGCTTGACCCAGGGACAGGGCGAGCAGTACTTC.

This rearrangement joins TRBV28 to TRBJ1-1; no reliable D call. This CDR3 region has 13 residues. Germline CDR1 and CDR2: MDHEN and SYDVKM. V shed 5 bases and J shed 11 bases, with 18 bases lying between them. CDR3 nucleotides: TGTGCCAGCAGTAACCTCGGGAAAGGCTTGGCTTTCTTT. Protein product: CASSNLGKGLAFF.

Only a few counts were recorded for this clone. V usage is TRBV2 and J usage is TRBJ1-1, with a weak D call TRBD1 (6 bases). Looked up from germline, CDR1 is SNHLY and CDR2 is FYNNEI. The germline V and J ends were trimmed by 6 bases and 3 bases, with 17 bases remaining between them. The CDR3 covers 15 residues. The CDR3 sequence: CASSEPPGQYTEAFF. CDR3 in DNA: TGTGCCAGCAGCGAACCCCCGGGACAATACACTGAAGCTTTCTTT.

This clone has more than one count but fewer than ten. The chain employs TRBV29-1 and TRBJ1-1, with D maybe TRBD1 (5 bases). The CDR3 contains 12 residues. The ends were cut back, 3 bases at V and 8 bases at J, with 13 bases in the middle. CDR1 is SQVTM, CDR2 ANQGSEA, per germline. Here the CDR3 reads CSVDFIGVEAFF. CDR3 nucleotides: TGCAGCGTTGATTTCATAGGGGTAGAAGCTTTCTTT.

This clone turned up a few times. The CDR3 protein is CASSYSRGGVGQPQHF. In DNA form, the CDR3 reads TGTGCCAGCAGTTACTCGAGGGGGGGGGTAGGGCAGCCCCAGCATTTT. The chain has TRBV6-6 and TRBJ1-5, with D maybe TRBD1 (6 bases). Germline CDR1 MNHNY, CDR2 SVGAGI (reference sequence). This CDR3 region has 16 residues. Deletions cut 0 bases from V and 7 bases from J, with 16 bases between.

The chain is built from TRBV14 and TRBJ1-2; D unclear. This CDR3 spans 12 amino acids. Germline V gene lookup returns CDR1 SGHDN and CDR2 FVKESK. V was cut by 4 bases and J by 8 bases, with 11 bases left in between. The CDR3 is CASSPGSWGYTF. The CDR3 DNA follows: TGTGCCAGCAGCCCCGGTTCATGGGGCTACACCTTC.

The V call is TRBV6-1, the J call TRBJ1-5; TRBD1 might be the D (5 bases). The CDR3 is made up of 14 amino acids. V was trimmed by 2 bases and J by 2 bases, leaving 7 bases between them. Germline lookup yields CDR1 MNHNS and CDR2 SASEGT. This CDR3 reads CASSELGGNQPQHF. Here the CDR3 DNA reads TGTGCCAGCAGTGAATTAGGGGGCAATCAGCCCCAGCATTTT.

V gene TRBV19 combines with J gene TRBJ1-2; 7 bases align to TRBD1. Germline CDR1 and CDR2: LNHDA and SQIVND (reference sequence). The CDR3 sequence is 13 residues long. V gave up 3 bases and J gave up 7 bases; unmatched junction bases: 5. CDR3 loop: CASSMGRTGGYTF. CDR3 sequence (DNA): TGTGCCAGTAGTATGGGCAGGACAGGTGGCTACACCTTC.

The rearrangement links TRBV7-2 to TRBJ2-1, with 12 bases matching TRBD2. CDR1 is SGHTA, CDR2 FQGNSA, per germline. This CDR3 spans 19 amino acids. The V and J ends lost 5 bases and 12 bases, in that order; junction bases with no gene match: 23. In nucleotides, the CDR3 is TGTGCCAGCAGCCGTCTAGCGGGAGGGCCAATTGCCCACAGGGTGTGGCAGTTCTTC. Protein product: CASSRLAGGPIAHRVWQFF.

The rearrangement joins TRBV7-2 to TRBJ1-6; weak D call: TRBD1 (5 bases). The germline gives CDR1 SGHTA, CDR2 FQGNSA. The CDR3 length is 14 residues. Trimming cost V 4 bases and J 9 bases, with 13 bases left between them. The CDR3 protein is CASSSAGRSSPLHF. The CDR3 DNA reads TGTGCCAGCAGCTCCGCGGGGCGTAGTTCACCCCTCCACTTT.

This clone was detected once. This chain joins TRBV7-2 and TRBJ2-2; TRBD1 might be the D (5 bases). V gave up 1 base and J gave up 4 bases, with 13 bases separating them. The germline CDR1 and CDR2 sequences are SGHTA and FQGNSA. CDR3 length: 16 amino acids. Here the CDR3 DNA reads TGTGCCAGCAGCTTAGTGGCAGGGATGGGCACCGGGGAGCTGTTTTTT. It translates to CASSLVAGMGTGELFF.

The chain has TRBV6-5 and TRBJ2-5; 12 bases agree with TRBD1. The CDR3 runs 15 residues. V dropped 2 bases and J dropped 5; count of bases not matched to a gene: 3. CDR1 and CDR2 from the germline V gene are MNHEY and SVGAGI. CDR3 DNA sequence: TGTGCCAGCAGTTACACGGGACAGGGGGCCGAGACCCAGTACTTC. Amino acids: CASSYTGQGAETQYF.

The CDR3 sequence: CASSQDGGARGDEQFF. In nucleotides, the CDR3 is TGCGCCAGCAGCCAAGATGGGGGCGCCCGAGGGGATGAGCAGTTCTTC. The chain carries TRBV4-3 and TRBJ2-1, with D perhaps TRBD1 (6 bases). The germline V gene encodes CDR1 LGHNA and CDR2 YSLEER. Deletions cut 0 bases from V and 8 bases from J, with 17 bases between. The CDR3 has 16 residues.

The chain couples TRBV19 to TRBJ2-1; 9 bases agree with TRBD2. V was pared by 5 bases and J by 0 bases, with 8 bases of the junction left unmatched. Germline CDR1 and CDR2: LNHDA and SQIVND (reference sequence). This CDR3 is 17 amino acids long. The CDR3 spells CASSARTSVSSYNEQFF. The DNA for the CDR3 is TGTGCCAGTAGTGCCAGGACTAGCGTAAGCTCCTACAATGAGCAGTTCTTC.

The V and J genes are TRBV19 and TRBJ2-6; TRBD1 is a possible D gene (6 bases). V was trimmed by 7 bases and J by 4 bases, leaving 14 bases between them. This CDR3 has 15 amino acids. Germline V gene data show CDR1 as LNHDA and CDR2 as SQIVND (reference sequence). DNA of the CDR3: TGTGCCAGTATGTTCGGACAGAGAGGGGCCAACGTCCTGACTTTC. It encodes CASMFGQRGANVLTF.